The rows below give T cell receptor beta chains drawn from one sample of a study of T cell responses to AZD1222 COVID-19 vaccine. Sequencing was performed with immunoSEQ multiplex PCR; in TCRdb, only in-frame clones are kept and a portion is missing. The sample lists about 140,000 clones; approximately 80% were seen once. The sequencing here drew on peripheral blood, taken on day 0 of AZD1222 vaccination. All receptors come from an adult in good health. Both conserved end residues are part of each CDR3. A D gene is named only where the DNA matches it firmly. Size is omitted from some rows. Given values are once, few, many or a class for expanded clones.

J,D,V,size,DNA,CDR3
TRBJ1-1,.,TRBV28,few,TGTGCCAGCAGGTTACATCCTGGACTCGACTTAAACGGAGCTTTCTTT,CASRLHPGLDLNGAFF
TRBJ1-3,.,TRBV5-1,.,TGCGCCAGCAGCTTGTTCGGAAACTCTGGAAACACCATATATTTT,CASSLFGNSGNTIYF
TRBJ2-4,.,TRBV19,.,TGTGCCAGTAGTATAGGCCCGGGAAGTGAGCTAGCCAAAAACATTCAGTACTTC,CASSIGPGSELAKNIQYF
TRBJ1-1,.,TRBV9,.,TGTGCCAGCAGCGAGACCGACACTGAAGCTTTCTTT,CASSETDTEAFF
TRBJ1-4,.,TRBV2,.,TGTGCCAGCAGTGAAGGATGGGGCGAAAAACTGTTTTTT,CASSEGWGEKLFF
TRBJ1-2,.,TRBV9,.,TGTGCCAGCAGCTCGCGACCCTGGGGGAACTATGGCTACACCTTC,CASSSRPWGNYGYTF
TRBJ1-2,.,TRBV5-8,.,TGTGCCAGCAGTCTATCAGGGTATGGCTACACCTTC,CASSLSGYGYTF
TRBJ1-1,.,TRBV18,.,TGTGCCAGCTCACCAGGGGCACTGAACACTGAAGCTTTCTTT,CASSPGALNTEAFF
TRBJ2-1,.,TRBV9,.,TGTGCCAGCAGCGCTGGGGGAGGGCAGTTCTTC,CASSAGGGQFF
TRBJ2-2,TRBD1,TRBV19,once,TGTGCCAGTATTGGGGACAGGCGACCTTCAAACACCGGGGAGCTGTTTTTT,CASIGDRRPSNTGELFF
TRBJ1-4,.,TRBV5-1,.,TGCGCCAGCAGCCGAAGCCGGACAGCAACTAATGAAAAACTGTTTTTT,CASSRSRTATNEKLFF
TRBJ1-6,.,TRBV6-5,.,TGTGCCAGCAAATTTCAGGAGACAGAAAATTCACCCCTCCACTTT,CASKFQETENSPLHF
TRBJ1-1,.,TRBV15,few,TGTGCCACCAGCAGGGGTGTGGATACGTGGGCTGAAGCTTTCTTT,CATSRGVDTWAEAFF
TRBJ2-1,TRBD1,TRBV29-1,.,TGCAGCCTTGGACAGGGGGCAAATGAGCAGTTCTTC,CSLGQGANEQFF
TRBJ1-5,.,TRBV3-1/TRBV3-2,.,TGTGCCAGCAGCCAAACCTCAGATCAGCCCCAGCATTTT,CASSQTSDQPQHF
TRBJ2-3,TRBD2,TRBV27,.,TGTGCCAGCAGTCCAAATAACCTAGCGGGGCGCACAGATACGCAGTATTTT,CASSPNNLAGRTDTQYF
TRBJ1-2,.,TRBV28,.,TGTGCCAGCAGTTTAAGGCAGGGTAATGGCTACACCTTC,CASSLRQGNGYTF
TRBJ2-1,TRBD2,TRBV19,.,TGTGCCAGTAGTATAGGGACTAGCGGGGGGGGAAGGGATGAGCAGTTCTTC,CASSIGTSGGGRDEQFF
TRBJ2-1,.,TRBV3-1/TRBV3-2,.,TGTGCCAGCAGCCTCGGACAGCTTACGGACAATGAGCAGTTCTTC,CASSLGQLTDNEQFF
TRBJ1-4,.,TRBV30,.,TGTGCCTGGAGTGTTGGTCAGGGGGAAAAACTGTTTTTT,CAWSVGQGEKLFF
TRBJ1-5,.,TRBV28,.,TGTGCCAGCGATAGCCTTAGGGGGGGACCTTCGAGGGAGCCCCAGCATTTT,CASDSLRGGPSREPQHF
TRBJ2-3,.,TRBV6-5,.,TGTGCCATGGCCGGTAGCACAGATACGCAGTATTTT,CAMAGSTDTQYF
TRBJ2-7,TRBD2,TRBV7-9,.,TGTGCCAGCAGCTCGGGACTAGCCACCTACGAGCAGTACTTC,CASSSGLATYEQYF
TRBJ1-1,TRBD1,TRBV5-1,.,TGCGCCAGCAGCTTGGCCCCATCTGGGACAGGGAGGGGCACTGAAGCTTTCTTT,CASSLAPSGTGRGTEAFF
TRBJ1-5,.,TRBV11-2,once,TGTGCCAGCAGCCCGTTACAGGGTACCAATCAGCCCCAGCATTTT,CASSPLQGTNQPQHF
TRBJ1-6,.,TRBV19,.,TGTGCCAGTAGGACTTACAGCGTTAATAATTCACCCCTCCACTTT,CASRTYSVNNSPLHF
TRBJ1-1,.,TRBV3-1/TRBV3-2,.,TGTGCCAGCCGCCGGGGGGAGGGAAGCGCTGAAGCTTTCTTT,CASRRGEGSAEAFF
TRBJ1-1,TRBD1,TRBV5-1,.,TGCGCCAGCAGACCCCAGAGGACAGGAGCCGAGAACACTGAAGCTTTCTTT,CASRPQRTGAENTEAFF
TRBJ2-5,.,TRBV6-5,.,TGTGCCAGCTGCTCCCGACAGCAAGAGACCCAGTACTTC,CASCSRQQETQYF
TRBJ1-6,.,TRBV5-1,.,TGCGCCAGCAGCTTGGCGCCTGGAGAGCTTTCTTCACCCCTCCACTTT,CASSLAPGELSSPLHF
TRBJ2-7,TRBD1,TRBV19,.,TGTGCCAGTAGTATTCGCCGTCGGACAGGGCTCTCCTACGAGCAGTACTTC,CASSIRRRTGLSYEQYF
TRBJ2-7,.,TRBV29-1,.,TGCAGCGTTGAAGGTATGGGGATCTCCTACGAGCAGTACTTC,CSVEGMGISYEQYF
TRBJ1-5,.,TRBV6-2/TRBV6-3,.,TGTGCCAGCAGTAGGACGGCGGGGAGCAATCAGCCCCAGCATTTT,CASSRTAGSNQPQHF
TRBJ2-4,.,TRBV16,.,TGTGCCAGCAGATTGGTCGGAGTCATTAAAAACATTCAGTACTTC,CASRLVGVIKNIQYF
TRBJ2-1,TRBD2,TRBV2,.,TGTGCCAGCAGTGTCGAAACCAGCGGGGGGGCCAGGTTCTTC,CASSVETSGGARFF
TRBJ2-6,.,TRBV5-4,.,TGTGCCAGCAGCTTGCGCTCTGGGGCCAACGTCCTGACTTTC,CASSLRSGANVLTF
TRBJ1-2,.,TRBV15,.,TGTGCCACCAGCAGAGATATGGGAGTCGACTATGGCTACACCTTC,CATSRDMGVDYGYTF
TRBJ1-2,.,TRBV5-1,.,TGCGCCAGCTTAGGGTTCCTAGGCTACACCTTC,CASLGFLGYTF
TRBJ1-2,TRBD1,TRBV2,.,TGTGCCAGCAGAAGCTCGGGGACAGGGAGGAATGGCTACACCTTC,CASRSSGTGRNGYTF
TRBJ2-1,TRBD1,TRBV7-8,.,TGTGCCAGCAGCTCGCGGACAGGAGCCGAAGGGGGAAAGACCAATGAGCAGTTCTTC,CASSSRTGAEGGKTNEQFF
TRBJ1-2,TRBD1,TRBV7-3,once,TGTGCCAGCAGCTTAATGCCCGGGGACAGTTCTAACTATGGCTACACCTTC,CASSLMPGDSSNYGYTF
TRBJ1-2,.,TRBV7-2,.,TGTGCCAGCAGCCCCCGGGACGGTCACTTCTATGGCTACACCTTC,CASSPRDGHFYGYTF
TRBJ1-1,TRBD1,TRBV7-2,.,TGTGCCAGCAGACTACCGGGACAGGCGAACACTGAAGCTTTCTTT,CASRLPGQANTEAFF
TRBJ2-7,.,TRBV6-5,.,TGTGCCAGCAGTTCGTACAGGGAGACCAATAACGAGCAGTACTTC,CASSSYRETNNEQYF
TRBJ2-2,TRBD1,TRBV5-1,.,TGCGCCAGCACCTCTCGACAGGGAACGGTCACCGGGGAGCTGTTTTTT,CASTSRQGTVTGELFF
TRBJ1-4,.,TRBV5-1,.,TGCGCCAGCAGCTTGGTGATACAGGGCTCGGGGGAAAAACTGTTTTTT,CASSLVIQGSGEKLFF
TRBJ1-2,.,TRBV5-1,.,TGCGCCAGCAGCTTAACGGTCGGGTTGCCTAGGTATGGCTACACCTTC,CASSLTVGLPRYGYTF